This T cell receptor beta chain originates from a study of T cells after somatic rescue of genetic block. Only in-frame clones appear in the TCRdb table, and some are missing; sequencing was by immunoSEQ multiplex PCR. The sample gives tens of thousands of clones, around 90% of which show up once; around 3% is in the top ten. CDR1 is LGHNT, CDR2 FRNRAP, per germline. The CDR3 consists of 14 residues. The V end lost 0 bases, the J end lost 7 bases, and 10 bases lay between the germline ends. This clonotype was sampled from a man aged 35 to 55. Sequences were obtained from peripheral blood mononuclear cells (PBMCs). V gene TRBV12-5 combines with J gene TRBJ1-5; D unclear. Here the CDR3 reads CASGLVADNQPQHF. The CDR3 DNA is TGTGCTAGTGGTTTGGTAGCGGATAACCAGCCCCAGCATTTT.